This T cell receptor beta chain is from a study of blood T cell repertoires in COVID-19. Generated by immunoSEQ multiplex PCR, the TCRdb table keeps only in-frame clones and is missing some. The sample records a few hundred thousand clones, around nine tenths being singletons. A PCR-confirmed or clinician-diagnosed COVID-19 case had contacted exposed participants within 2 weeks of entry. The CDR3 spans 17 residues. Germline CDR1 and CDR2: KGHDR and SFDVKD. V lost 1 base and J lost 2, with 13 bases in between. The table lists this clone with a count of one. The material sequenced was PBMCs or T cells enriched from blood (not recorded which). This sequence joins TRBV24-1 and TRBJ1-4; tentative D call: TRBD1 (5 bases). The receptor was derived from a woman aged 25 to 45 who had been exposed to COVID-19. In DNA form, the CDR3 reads TGTGCCACCAGTGATTTCCGGGCAGGGAATACTAATGAAAAACTGTTTTTT. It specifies CATSDFRAGNTNEKLFF.